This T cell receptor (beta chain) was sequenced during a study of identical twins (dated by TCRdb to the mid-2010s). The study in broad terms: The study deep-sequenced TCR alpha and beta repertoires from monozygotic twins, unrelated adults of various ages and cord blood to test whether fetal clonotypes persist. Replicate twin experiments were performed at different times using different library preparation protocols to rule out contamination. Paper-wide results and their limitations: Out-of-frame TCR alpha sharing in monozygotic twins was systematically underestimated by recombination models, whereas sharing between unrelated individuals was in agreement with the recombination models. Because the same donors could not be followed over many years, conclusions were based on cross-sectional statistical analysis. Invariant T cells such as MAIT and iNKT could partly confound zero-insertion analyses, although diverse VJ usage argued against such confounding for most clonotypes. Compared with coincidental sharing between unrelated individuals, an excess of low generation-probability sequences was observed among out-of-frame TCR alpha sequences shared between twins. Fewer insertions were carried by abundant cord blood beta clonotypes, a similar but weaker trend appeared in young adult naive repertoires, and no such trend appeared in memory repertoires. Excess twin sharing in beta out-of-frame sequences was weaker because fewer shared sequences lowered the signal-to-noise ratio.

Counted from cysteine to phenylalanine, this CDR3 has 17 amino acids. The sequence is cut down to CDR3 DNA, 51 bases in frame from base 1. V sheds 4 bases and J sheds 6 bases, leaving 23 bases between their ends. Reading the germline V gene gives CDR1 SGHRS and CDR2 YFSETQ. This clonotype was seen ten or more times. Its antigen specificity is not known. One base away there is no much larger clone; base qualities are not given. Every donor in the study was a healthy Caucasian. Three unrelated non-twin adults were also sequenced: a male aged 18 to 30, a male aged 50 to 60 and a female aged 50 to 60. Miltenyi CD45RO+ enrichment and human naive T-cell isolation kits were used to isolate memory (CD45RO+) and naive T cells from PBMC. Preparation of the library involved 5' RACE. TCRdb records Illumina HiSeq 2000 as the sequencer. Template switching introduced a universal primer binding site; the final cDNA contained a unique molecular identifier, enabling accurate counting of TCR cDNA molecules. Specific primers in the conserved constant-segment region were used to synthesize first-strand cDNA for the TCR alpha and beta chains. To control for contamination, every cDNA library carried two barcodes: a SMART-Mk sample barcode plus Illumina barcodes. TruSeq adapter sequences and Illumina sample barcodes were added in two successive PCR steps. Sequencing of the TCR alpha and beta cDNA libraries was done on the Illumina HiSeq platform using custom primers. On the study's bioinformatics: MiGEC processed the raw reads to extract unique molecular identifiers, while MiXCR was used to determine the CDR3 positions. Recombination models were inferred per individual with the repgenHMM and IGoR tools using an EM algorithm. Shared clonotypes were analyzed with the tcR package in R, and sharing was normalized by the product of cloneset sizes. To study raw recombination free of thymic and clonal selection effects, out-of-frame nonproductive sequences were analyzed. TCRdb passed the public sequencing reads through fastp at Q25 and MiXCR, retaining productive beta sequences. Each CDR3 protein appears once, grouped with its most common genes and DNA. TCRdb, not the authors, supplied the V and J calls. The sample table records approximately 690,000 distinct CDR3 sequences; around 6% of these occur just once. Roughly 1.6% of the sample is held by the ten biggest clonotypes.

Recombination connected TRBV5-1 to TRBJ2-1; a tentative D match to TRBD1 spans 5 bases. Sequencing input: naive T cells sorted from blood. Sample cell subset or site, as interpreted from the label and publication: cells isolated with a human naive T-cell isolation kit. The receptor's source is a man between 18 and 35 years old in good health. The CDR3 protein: CASSPILAIQGGNEQFF. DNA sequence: TGCGCCAGCAGCCCAATTTTGGCCATCCAGGGTGGCAATGAGCAGTTCTTC. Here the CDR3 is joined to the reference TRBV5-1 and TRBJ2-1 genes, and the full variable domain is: KAGVTQTPRYLIKTRGQQVTLSCSPISGHRSVSWYQQTPGQGLQFLFEYFSETQRNKGNFPGRFSGRQFSNSRSEMNVSTLELGDSALYLCASSPILAIQGGNEQFFGPGTRLTVL.